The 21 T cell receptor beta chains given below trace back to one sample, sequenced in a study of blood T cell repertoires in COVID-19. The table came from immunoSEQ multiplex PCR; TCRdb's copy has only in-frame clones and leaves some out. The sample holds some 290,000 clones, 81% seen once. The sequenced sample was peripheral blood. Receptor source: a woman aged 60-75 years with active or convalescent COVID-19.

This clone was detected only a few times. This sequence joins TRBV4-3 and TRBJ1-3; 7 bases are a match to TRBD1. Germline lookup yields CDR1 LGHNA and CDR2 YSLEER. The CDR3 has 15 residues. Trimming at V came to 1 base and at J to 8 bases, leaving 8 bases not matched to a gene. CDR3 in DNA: TGCGCCAGCAGCCAAGGATCCCAGGGGGGAGACACCATATATTTT. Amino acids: CASSQGSQGGDTIYF.

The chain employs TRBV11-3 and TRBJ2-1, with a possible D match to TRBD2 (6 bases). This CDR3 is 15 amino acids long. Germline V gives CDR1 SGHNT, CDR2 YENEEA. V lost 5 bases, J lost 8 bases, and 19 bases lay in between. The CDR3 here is CASSGRGLRDDEQFF. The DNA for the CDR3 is TGTGCCAGCAGCGGTAGGGGACTCCGCGATGATGAGCAGTTCTTC.

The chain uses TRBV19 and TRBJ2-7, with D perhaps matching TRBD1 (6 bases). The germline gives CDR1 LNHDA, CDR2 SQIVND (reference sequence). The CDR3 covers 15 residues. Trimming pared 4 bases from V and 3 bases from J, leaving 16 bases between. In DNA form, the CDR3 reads TGTGCCAGTAGTAAAGACCGGACAGCGAGCTACGAGCAGTACTTC. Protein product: CASSKDRTASYEQYF.

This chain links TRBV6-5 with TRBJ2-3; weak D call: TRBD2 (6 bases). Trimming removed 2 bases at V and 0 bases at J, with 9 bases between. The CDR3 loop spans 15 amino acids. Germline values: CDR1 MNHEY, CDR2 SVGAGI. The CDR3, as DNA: TGTGCCAGCAGTTACGAGGGACTTAGCACAGATACGCAGTATTTT. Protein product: CASSYEGLSTDTQYF.

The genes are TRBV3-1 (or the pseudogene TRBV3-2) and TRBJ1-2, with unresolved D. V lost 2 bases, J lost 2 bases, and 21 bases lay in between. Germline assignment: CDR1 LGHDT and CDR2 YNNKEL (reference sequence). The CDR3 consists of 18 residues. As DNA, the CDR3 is TGTGCCAGCAGCCAACCCCTCCTAGTCGGGGTCTCCAACTATGGCTACACCTTC. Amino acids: CASSQPLLVGVSNYGYTF.

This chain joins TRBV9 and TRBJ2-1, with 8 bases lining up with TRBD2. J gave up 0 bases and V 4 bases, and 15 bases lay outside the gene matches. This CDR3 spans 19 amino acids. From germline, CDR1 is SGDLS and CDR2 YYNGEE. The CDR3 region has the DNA TGTGCCAGCAGCCCAGCCCCTCTGGCGGGGGGCCACTCCTACAATGAGCAGTTCTTC. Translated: CASSPAPLAGGHSYNEQFF.

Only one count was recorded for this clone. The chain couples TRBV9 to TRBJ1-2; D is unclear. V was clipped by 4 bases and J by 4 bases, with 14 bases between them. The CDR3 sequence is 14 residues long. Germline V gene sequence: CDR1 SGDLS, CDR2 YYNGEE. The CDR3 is CASSPWTGLYGYTF. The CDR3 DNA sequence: TGTGCCAGCAGCCCGTGGACTGGACTCTATGGCTACACCTTC.

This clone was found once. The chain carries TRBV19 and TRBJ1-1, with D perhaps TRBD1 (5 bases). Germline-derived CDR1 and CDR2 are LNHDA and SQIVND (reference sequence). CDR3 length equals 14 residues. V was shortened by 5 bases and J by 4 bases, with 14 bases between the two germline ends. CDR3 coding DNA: TGTGCCAGTAGTGTAGGAGGGAGGGGCACTGAAGCTTTCTTT. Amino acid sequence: CASSVGGRGTEAFF.

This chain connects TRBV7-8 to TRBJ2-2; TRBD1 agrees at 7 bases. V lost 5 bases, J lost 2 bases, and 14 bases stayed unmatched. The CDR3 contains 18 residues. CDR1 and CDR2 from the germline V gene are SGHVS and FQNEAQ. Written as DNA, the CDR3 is TGTGCCAGCAGCCCCCACCGGGACAGCCATCTAAACACCGGGGAGCTGTTTTTT. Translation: CASSPHRDSHLNTGELFF.

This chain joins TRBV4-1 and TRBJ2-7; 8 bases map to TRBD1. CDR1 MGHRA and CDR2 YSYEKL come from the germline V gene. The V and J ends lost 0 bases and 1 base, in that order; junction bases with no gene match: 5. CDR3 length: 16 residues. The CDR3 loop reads CASSQEAGGISYEQYF. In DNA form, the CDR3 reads TGCGCCAGCAGCCAAGAAGCAGGGGGCATTTCCTACGAGCAGTACTTC.

CDR3 region: CASSLSAGTGELFF. CDR3 nucleotide sequence: TGTGCCAGCAGTTTATCGGCGGGGACCGGGGAGCTGTTTTTT. V is TRBV27 and J is TRBJ2-2; tentatively, D is TRBD2 (6 bases). V dropped 0 bases and J dropped 5 bases, with 7 bases sitting between them. The CDR3 contains 14 residues. The germline gives CDR1 MNHEY, CDR2 SMNVEV (reference sequence).

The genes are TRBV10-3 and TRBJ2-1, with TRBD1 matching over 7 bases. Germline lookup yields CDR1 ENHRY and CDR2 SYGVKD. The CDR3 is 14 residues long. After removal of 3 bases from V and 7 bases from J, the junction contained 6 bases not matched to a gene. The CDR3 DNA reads TGTGCCATCAGTGAACGACAGGGCCCAAATGAGCAGTTCTTC. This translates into CAISERQGPNEQFF.

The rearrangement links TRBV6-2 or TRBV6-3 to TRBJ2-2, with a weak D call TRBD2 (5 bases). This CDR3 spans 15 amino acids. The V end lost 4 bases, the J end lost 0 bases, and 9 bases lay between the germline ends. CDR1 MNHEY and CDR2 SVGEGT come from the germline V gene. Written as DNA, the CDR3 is TGTGCCAGCAGTTCTGAACTAGCGAACACCGGGGAGCTGTTTTTT. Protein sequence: CASSSELANTGELFF.

CDR3 amino acids: CASSAHGGLEDTQYF. The CDR3 nucleotides read TGTGCCAGCAGCGCCCACGGCGGGCTCGAGGATACGCAGTATTTT. The chain joins TRBV7-3 to TRBJ2-3, with a tentative D call TRBD2 (5 bases). Germline V CDR1 and CDR2: SGHTA, FQGTGA. This CDR3 is built from 15 residues. Between the trimmed V and J ends, which lost 5 bases and 6 bases, there was a span of 18 bases. Based on the CDR3 plus reference TRBV7-3 and TRBJ2-3, the full variable domain is GAGVSQTPSNKVTEKGKYVELRCDPISGHTALYWYRQSLGQGPEFLIYFQGTGAADDSGLPNDRFFAVRPEGSVSTLKIQRTERGDSAVYLCASSAHGGLEDTQYFGPGTRLTVL.

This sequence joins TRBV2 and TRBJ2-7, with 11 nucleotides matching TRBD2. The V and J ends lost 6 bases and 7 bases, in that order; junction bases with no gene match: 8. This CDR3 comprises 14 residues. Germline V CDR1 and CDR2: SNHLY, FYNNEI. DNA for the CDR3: TGTGCCAGCAGGGAGGACGGGACTAGCGGAGAGCAGTACTTC. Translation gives CASREDGTSGEQYF.

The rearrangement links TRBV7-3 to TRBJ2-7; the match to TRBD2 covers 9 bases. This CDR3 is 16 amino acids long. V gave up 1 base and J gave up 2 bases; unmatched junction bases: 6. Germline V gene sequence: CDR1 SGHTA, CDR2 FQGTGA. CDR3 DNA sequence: TGTGCCAGCAGCTTAAGTGGGACTAGCAGGCCCTACGAGCAGTACTTC. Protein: CASSLSGTSRPYEQYF.

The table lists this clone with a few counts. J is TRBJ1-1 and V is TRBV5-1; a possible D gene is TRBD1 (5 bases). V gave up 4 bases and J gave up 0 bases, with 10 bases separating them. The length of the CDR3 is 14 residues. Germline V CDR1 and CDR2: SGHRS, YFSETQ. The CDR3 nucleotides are TGCGCCAGCAGCGGGGACTGGATGAACACTGAAGCTTTCTTT. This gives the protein CASSGDWMNTEAFF.

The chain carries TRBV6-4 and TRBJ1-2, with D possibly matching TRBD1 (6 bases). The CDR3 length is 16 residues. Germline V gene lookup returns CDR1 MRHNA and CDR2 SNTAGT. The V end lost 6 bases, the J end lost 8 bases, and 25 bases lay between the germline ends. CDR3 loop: CASSVEGGLPLGGYTF. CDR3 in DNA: TGTGCCAGCAGCGTCGAAGGGGGTCTCCCCCTGGGCGGCTACACCTTC.

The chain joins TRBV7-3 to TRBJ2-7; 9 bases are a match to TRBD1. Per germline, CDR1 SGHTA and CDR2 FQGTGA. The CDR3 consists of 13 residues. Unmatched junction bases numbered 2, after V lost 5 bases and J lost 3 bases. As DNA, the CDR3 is TGTGCCAGCAGCCCGGGACAGGGCTACGAGCAGTACTTC. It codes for CASSPGQGYEQYF. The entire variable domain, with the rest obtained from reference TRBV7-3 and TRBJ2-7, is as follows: GAGVSQTPSNKVTEKGKYVELRCDPISGHTALYWYRQSLGQGPEFLIYFQGTGAADDSGLPNDRFFAVRPEGSVSTLKIQRTERGDSAVYLCASSPGQGYEQYFGPGTRLTVT.

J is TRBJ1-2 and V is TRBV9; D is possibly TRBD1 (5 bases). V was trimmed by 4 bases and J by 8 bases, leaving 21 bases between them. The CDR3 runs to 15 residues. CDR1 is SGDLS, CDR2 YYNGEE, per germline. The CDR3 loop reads CASSPGGGVRQGYTF. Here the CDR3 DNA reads TGTGCCAGCAGCCCCGGGGGAGGCGTCAGGCAAGGCTACACCTTC.

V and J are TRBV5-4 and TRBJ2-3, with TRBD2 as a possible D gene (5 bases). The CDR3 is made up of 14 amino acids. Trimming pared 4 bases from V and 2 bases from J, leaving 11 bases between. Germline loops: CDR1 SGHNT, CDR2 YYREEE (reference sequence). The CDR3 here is CASSARTVTDTQYF. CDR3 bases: TGTGCCAGCAGCGCCCGGACTGTCACAGATACGCAGTATTTT.